This record covers a single T cell receptor beta chain. Its recognized antigen is unknown. No base-level quality is on record; no much larger clone is a single base apart. Patients with a history of autoimmune disease or receiving systemic immunosuppression were excluded from the trial. Peripheral blood for TCR sequencing was collected from all dose cohorts at baseline, on cycle 4 day 1, and on cycle 7 day 1. Samples came from an open-label, multicenter, first-in-human phase I dose-escalation trial of ivuxolimab. Adults with locally advanced or metastatic melanoma, renal cell carcinoma, hepatocellular carcinoma or head and neck squamous cell carcinoma were enrolled in the trial. Before TCR sequencing, CD4+ and CD8+ T cells were separately sorted from peripheral blood. Inclusive of the bounding cysteine and phenylalanine, the CDR3 is 15 residues long. This entry keeps only the CDR3 DNA: 45 bases, framed from base 1. V is trimmed back by 5 bases and J by 6 bases, and the junction contains 10 bases that no gene match accounts for. CDR1 and CDR2, per the germline V gene (reference sequence), are MNHEY and SMNVEV.

This sample was included in a study of OX40 agonist ivuxolimab in advanced cancers. Turning to the overall study: Ivuxolimab, which targeted the costimulatory receptor OX40 (CD134), was an agonistic, fully human IgG2 monoclonal antibody. Intravenous ivuxolimab was administered to patients every 2 weeks at six dose levels: 0.01, 0.1, 0.3, 1.5, 3 and 10 mg/kg. The purpose of peripheral TCRbeta sequencing was to test whether ivuxolimab changed TCR sequence diversity and led to clonal T-cell expansion. Partial responses occurred in three dose-escalation patients: two with cutaneous melanoma and one with hepatocellular carcinoma. The paper describes the monotherapy dose-escalation part (N of about 54 patients) of the phase I trial of ivuxolimab. Among the 52 dose-escalation patients, roughly 20 had hepatocellular carcinoma, roughly 15 melanoma, 9 renal cell carcinoma and 9 head and neck cancer. Prior anti-PD-1, anti-PD-L1 or anti-CTLA-4 therapy was permitted, and checkpoint inhibitors had been received by 40% to 50% of dose-escalation patients. The dose-escalation cohort was roughly 80% male with a mean age of about 65 years, ranging from roughly 20 to 80.

Beyond this particular receptor, the publication reports: At doses from 0.1 to 3.0 mg/kg, clonal expansion was seen in both CD4+ and CD8+ blood T cells between baseline and week 6. Antigen specificity was not determined for the clonally expanded peripheral T cells. After ivuxolimab, more expanded clones were found on average in CD8+ T cells than in CD4+ T cells. In the 0.1-3.0 mg/kg groups, partial responders were among the patients with the lowest normalized peripheral clonal expansion, particularly in CD8+ T cells. Low levels of normalized T-cell clonal expansion were also seen in some patients who did not respond.

Genomic DNA was isolated from the sorted cells so that the TCRbeta CDR3 region could be sequenced. The immunoSEQ Assay was used to sequence the TCRbeta CDR3 regions. In its TCRdb copy, this immuneACCESS table keeps in-frame sequences only and misses some clones. Where compared with another copy, unresolved V genes explain less than half of these, and the others have no known cause. Present in this sample are roughly 45,000 clones, roughly 91% of which were seen just once. Roughly 6.2% of the sample goes to the ten largest clones. This clonotype was sampled from an adult with an advanced solid tumor such as melanoma, head and neck, liver or kidney cancer. The sample consisted of CD4+ or CD8+ T cells sorted from blood, taken in a trial of the OX40 agonist ivuxolimab. The chain uses TRBV27 and TRBJ1-1; the central 9 bases match TRBD1. The CDR3 sequence is CASSPRTGVVAEAFF. The sequence in DNA is TGTGCCAGCAGTCCGCGGACAGGGGTGGTGGCTGAAGCTTTCTTT.